This record looks at one T cell receptor (beta chain) sequence and its context. This sample was included in a study of T-cell memory formation after mild COVID-19. Researchers used 5'RACE with constant-segment primers to make TCR alpha and TCR beta cDNA libraries that carry sample barcodes and UMIs. MiXCR, run by TCRdb on the 5' RACE reads, gives a single entry per CDR3 protein. Seen here are 500,000 to 600,000 distinct CDR3 sequences, about 20% observed once, and the top ten hold about 12%. Trimming took 7 bases from V and 1 from J, leaving 17 bases between them. The CDR3 loop spans 15 amino acids. CDR1 is SEHNR, CDR2 FQNEAQ, per germline (reference sequence).

The receptor was isolated from an adult woman who had mild COVID-19 (a few samples of this study predate the infection). Cell type and time point are not known. V is TRBV7-9 and J is TRBJ2-7, with D perhaps matching TRBD2 (6 bases). The sequencing sample was made of PBMCs or a T cell subset sorted from them (not recorded which). Here the CDR3 DNA reads TGTGCCAGCATGGGGCTGGGGGGTAGATCCTACGAGCAGTACTTC. This gives the protein CASMGLGGRSYEQYF.